This TCR beta chain appears in the sequencing data of a study of T cells in Graves' hyperthyroidism and ophthalmopathy. Findings of the study overall: Stable hyperthyroidism and ophthalmopathy were separated using 13 V-J signatures.

Thyroid ultrasound, orbital computed tomography, clinical symptoms, and serum thyroxine and TRAb underpinned diagnoses. PBMCs were derived from about 9.1 ml fresh peripheral blood. CDR3 length equals 14 residues. V gave up 1 base and J gave up 5 bases, with 11 bases separating them. Germline values: CDR1 PRHDT, CDR2 FYEKMQ (reference sequence). In its sample, this clonotype was seen many times. Its specificity is unknown. From RNA transcripts, TCR beta CDR3 regions were amplified. When the TCR CDR3 underwent first-round RT-PCR, the HTBI primer set was used. TCRdb itself ran the multiplex PCR reads through MiXCR, one entry per CDR3 protein. The sample holds over 450,000 distinct CDR3 sequences, more than 15% seen once.

Sequenced: blood. The TCR sequence derives from a woman in her late teens or twenties with Graves' ophthalmopathy. The gene calls are TRBV13 and TRBJ2-5; D remains ambiguous. The CDR3 bases are TGTGCCAGCAGCTTAGTGTCACTGGGCGAGACCCAGTACTTC. Its translation is CASSLVSLGETQYF.